The clone carrying this TCR beta chain has ten or more counts. V shed 6 bases and J 5 bases; nucleotides not matched to a gene: 6. This CDR3 region has 14 residues. This entry is derived from a study of Graves' ophthalmopathy and Graves' hyperthyroidism. Study at large: Investigators collected peripheral blood at initial diagnosis, before any treatment was given.

RNA transcripts served as template for amplifying TCR beta CDR3 sequences. Second-round multiplex PCR came after a first-round RT-PCR that employed HTBI primers. TCRdb reprocessed the multiplex PCR reads with MiXCR, giving one entry per CDR3 protein. Among roughly 410,000 distinct CDR3 sequences listed, about 16% were seen once. Out of around 9.4 ml of fresh peripheral blood, PBMCs were obtained. V is TRBV12-3 or TRBV12-4 and J is TRBJ2-5, with 10 positions matching TRBD1. Material for sequencing was peripheral blood. The TCR comes from a woman aged 18-30 years with stable Graves' hyperthyroidism. The CDR3 DNA reads as TGTGCCAGCAGCCAGACAGGGGGCAGGGAGACCCAGTACTTC. Protein sequence: CASSQTGGRETQYF.